One TCR beta chain is described in this entry. Its antigen is unidentified. The CDR3 totals 13 residues. Germline CDR1 reads LNHDA; CDR2 reads SQIVND (reference sequence). V lost 4 bases, J lost 7 bases, and 10 bases lay in between. Time point reported: pretreatment peripheral blood. The sample belongs to a study of PD-L1 blockade in urothelial cancer. The wider study: Analyses used blood from 3 weeks (second dose) and 6 weeks after treatment start. Per blood sample, T cells had a median of about 130,000.

Spiking of synthetic TCR analog templates was performed in each PCR. The method was immunoSEQ multiplex PCR; TCRdb's version includes in-frame clones alone and lacks a portion of them. The sample has 70,000 to 100,000 clones, roughly 84% seen once. Whole-study findings and limits: Clonality of blood TCR below the median before treatment predicted better survival.

The chain couples TRBV19 to TRBJ2-2, with a weak D call TRBD2 (6 bases). The sequences come from PBMCs, collected around atezolizumab (anti-PD-L1) treatment. The clonotype was recovered from a man between 60 and 75 years old with urothelial cancer. CDR3 in amino acids: CASSTLGGGELFF. In DNA, the CDR3 is TGTGCCAGTAGTACCCTCGGGGGCGGGGAGCTGTTTTTT.